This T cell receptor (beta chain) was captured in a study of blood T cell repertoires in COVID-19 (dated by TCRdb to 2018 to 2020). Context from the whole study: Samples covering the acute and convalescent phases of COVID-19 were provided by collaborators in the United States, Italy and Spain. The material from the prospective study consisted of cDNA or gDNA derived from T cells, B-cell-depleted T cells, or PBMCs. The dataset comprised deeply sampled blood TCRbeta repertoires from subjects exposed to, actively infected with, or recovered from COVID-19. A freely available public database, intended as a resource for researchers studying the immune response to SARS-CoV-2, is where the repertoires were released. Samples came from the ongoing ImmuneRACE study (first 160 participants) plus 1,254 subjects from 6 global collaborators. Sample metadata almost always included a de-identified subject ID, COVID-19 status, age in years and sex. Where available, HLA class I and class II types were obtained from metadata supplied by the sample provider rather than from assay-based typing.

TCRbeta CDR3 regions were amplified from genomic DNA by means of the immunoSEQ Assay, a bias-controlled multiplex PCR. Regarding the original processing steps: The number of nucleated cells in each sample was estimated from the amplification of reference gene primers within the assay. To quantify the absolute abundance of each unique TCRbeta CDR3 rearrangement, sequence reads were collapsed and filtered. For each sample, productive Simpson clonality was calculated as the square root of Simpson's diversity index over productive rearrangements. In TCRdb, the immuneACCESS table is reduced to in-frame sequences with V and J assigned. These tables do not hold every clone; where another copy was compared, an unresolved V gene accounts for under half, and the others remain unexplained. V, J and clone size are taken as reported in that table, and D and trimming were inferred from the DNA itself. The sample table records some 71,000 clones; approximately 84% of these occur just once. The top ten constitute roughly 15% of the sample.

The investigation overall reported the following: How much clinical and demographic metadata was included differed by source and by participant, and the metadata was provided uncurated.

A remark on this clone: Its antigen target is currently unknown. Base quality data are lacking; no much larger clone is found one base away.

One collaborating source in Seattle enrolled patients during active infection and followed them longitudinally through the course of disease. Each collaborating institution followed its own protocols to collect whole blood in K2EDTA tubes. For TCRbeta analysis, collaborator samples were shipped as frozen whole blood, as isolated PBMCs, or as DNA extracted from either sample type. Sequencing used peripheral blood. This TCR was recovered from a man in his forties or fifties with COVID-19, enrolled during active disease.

Read as DNA, the sequence is TGTGCCAGCTTAAGACAGGGGATGGACATTCAGTACTTC. This encodes CASLRQGMDIQYF. This chain joins TRBV18 to TRBJ2-4, with TRBD1 matching 8 junction bases. The cysteine opens and the phenylalanine closes a CDR3 of 13 amino acids. CDR3 DNA is the only sequence kept; it has 39 bases, read in frame from the first base. Trimmed from V: 7 bases; trimmed from J: 8 bases; junction bases lacking a gene match: 7. CDR1 is given as KGHSH and CDR2 as LQKENI, both from the germline V gene. Here the CDR3 is joined to the reference TRBV18 and TRBJ2-4 genes, and the full variable domain is: NAGVMQNPRHLVRRRGQEARLRCSPMKGHSHVYWYRQLPEEGLKFMVYLQKENIIDESGMPKERFSAEFPKEGPSILRIQQVVRGDSAAYFCASLRQGMDIQYFGAGTRLSVL.